This T cell receptor (beta chain) was identified in a study of metastatic and nonmetastatic thyroid tumors. As for the study in general: Repertoires were compared across blood and tumor or nodule tissue from malignant and benign thyroid patients.

No treatment of any kind had been given to any patient before thyroid surgery. Original processing methods: What underpinned the distant-metastasis classifier for papillary thyroid cancer was the set of CDR3 differences across clinicopathological groups. TCRdb re-clonotyped the PCR reads through MiXCR. It is TCRdb's table, rather than the study itself, that gives the V and J calls and clone size. The sample records approximately 70,000 clones, roughly 4.1% being singletons. This CDR3 is built from 15 residues. The junction had 3 bases not matched to a gene; V was cut back by 4 bases and J by 3 bases. CDR1 and CDR2 from the germline V gene are KGHDR and SFDVKD. Study-wide findings and caveats: It was reportedly found that TCR beta diversity was significantly higher in malignant thyroid tumors than in benign nodules, a difference seen in both blood and tumor samples.

This clone has a handful of counts. Its specificity is not known. Input material: blood. This chain links TRBV24-1 with TRBJ1-5; 9 positions match TRBD1. The source is a female donor with papillary thyroid cancer or a benign thyroid nodule (not recorded which). Some clones in this sample may be carry-over from other donors' samples. The CDR3 is CATSETGGFNQPQHF. The DNA for the CDR3 is TGTGCCACCAGTGAAACAGGGGGCTTCAATCAGCCCCAGCATTTT.